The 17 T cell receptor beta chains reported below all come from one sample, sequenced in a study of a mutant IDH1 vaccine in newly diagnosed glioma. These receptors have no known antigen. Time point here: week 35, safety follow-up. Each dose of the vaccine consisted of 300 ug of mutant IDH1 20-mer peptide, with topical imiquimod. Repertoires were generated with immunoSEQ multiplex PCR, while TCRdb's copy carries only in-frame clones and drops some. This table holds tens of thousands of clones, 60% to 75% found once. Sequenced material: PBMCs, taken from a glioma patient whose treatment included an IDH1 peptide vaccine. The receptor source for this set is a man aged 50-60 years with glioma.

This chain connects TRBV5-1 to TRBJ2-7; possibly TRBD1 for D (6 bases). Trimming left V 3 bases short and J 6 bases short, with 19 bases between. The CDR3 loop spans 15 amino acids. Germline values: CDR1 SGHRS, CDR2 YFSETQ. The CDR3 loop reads CASSSKSFTGFEQYF. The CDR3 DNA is TGCGCCAGCAGCTCGAAATCCTTCACAGGGTTCGAGCAGTACTTC.

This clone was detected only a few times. Here the CDR3 DNA reads TGTGCCAGCCACCGTGGAGTTTATGGCTACACCTTC. It specifies CASHRGVYGYTF. This chain joins TRBV28 and TRBJ1-2; D is unclear. Trimming left V 8 bases short and J 5 bases short, with 12 bases between. Germline V gene data show CDR1 as MDHEN and CDR2 as SYDVKM. The CDR3 is 12 amino acids.

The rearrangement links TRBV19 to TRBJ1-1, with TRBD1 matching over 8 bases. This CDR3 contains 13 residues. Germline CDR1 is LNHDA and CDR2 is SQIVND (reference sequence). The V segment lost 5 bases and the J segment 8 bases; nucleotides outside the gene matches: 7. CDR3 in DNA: TGTGCCAGTAGTCCTCAGGACAGGGAGGAAGCTTTCTTT. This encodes CASSPQDREEAFF.

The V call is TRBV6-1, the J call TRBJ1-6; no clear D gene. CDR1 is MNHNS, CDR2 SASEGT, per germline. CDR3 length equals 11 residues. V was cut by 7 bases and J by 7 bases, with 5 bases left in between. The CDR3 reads CASMGNSPLHF. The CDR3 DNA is TGTGCCAGCATGGGGAATTCACCCCTCCACTTT.

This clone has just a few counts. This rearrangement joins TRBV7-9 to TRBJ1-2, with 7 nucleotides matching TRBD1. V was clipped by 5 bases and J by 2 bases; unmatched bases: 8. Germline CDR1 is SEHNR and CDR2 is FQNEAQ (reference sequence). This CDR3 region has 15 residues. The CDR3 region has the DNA TGTGCCAGCAGCCTACACGACAGGGAGAACTATGGCTACACCTTC. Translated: CASSLHDRENYGYTF. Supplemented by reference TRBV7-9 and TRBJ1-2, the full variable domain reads DTGVSQNPRHKITKRGQNVTFRCDPISEHNRLYWYRQTLGQGPEFLTYFQNEAQLEKSRLLSDRFSAERPKGSFSTLEIQRTEQGDSAMYLCASSLHDRENYGYTFGSGTRLTVV.

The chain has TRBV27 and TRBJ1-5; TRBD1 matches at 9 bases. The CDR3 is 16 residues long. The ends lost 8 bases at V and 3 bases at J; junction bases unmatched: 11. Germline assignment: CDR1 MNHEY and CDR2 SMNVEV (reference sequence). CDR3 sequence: CASAPGGQGYNQPQHF. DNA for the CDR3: TGTGCCAGCGCCCCAGGTGGACAGGGGTACAATCAGCCCCAGCATTTT.

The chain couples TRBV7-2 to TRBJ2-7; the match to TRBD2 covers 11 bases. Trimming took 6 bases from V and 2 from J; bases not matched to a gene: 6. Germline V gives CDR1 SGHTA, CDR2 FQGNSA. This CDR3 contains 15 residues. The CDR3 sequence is CASSPGLAGPYEQYF. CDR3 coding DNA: TGTGCCAGCAGTCCTGGACTAGCGGGCCCCTACGAGCAGTACTTC.

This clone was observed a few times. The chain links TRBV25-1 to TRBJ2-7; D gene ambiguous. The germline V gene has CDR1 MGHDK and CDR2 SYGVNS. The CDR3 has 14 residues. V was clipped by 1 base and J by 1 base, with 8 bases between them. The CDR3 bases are TGTGCCAGCAGTGAATTTCGGCAGTCCTACGAGCAGTACTTC. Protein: CASSEFRQSYEQYF.

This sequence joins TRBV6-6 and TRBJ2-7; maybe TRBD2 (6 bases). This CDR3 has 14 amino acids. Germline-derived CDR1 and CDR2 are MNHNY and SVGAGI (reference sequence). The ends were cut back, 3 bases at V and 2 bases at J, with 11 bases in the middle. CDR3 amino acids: CASSYWDFTYEQYF. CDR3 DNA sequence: TGTGCCAGCAGTTATTGGGACTTTACCTACGAGCAGTACTTC.

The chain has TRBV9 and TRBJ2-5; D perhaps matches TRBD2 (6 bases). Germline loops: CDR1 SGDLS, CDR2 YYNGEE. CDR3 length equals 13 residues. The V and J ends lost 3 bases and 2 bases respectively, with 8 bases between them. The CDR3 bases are TGTGCCAGCAGCGGGACTAATCAAGAGACCCAGTACTTC. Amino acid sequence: CASSGTNQETQYF.

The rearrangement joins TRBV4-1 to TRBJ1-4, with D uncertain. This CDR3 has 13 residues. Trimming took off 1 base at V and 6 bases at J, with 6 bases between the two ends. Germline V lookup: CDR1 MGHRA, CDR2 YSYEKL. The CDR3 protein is CASSQVIDEKLFF. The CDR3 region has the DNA TGCGCCAGCAGCCAAGTTATTGATGAAAAACTGTTTTTT.

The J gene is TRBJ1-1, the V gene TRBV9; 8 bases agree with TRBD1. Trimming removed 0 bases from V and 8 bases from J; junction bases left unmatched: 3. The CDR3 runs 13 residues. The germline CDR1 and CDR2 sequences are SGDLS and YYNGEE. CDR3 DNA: TGTGCCAGCAGCGTAGGGGGGGACAGGGAAGCTTTCTTT. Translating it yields CASSVGGDREAFF.

The CDR3, as DNA: TGTGCCAGCAGTGAAAACGGTGCAAATGAGCAGTTCTTC. Translated: CASSENGANEQFF. The V and J genes are TRBV6-1 and TRBJ2-1; no firm D call. The germline CDR1 and CDR2 sequences are MNHNS and SASEGT. The V end lost 2 bases, the J end lost 7 bases, and 9 bases lay between the germline ends. The CDR3 has 13 residues.

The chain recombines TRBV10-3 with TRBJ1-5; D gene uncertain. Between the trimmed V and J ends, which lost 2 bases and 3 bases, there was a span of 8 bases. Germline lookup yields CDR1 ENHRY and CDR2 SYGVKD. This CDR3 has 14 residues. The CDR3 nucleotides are TGTGCCATCAGTGAGACTTTTGACAATCAGCCCCAGCATTTT. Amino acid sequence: CAISETFDNQPQHF.

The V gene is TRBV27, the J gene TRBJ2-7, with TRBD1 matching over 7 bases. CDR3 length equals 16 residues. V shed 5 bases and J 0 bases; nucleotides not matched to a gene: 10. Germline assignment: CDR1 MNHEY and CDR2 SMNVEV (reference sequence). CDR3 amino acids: CASSVRQGRSSYEQYF. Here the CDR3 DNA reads TGTGCCAGCAGTGTAAGACAGGGCCGCAGCTCCTACGAGCAGTACTTC.

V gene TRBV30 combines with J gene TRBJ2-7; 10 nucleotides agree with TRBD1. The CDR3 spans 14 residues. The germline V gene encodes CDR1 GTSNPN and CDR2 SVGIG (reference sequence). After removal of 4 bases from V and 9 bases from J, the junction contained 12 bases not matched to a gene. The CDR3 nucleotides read TGTGCCTGGACCCAGACAGGGGGCGCGGAAGGGCAGTACTTC. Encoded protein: CAWTQTGGAEGQYF.

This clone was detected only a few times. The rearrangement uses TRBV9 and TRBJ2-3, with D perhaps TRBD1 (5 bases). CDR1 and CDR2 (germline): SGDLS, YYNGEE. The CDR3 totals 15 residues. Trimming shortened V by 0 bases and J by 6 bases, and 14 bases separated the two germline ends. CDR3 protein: CASSVAPGPQDTQYF. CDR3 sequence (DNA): TGTGCCAGCAGCGTAGCTCCAGGGCCTCAGGATACGCAGTATTTT.